This T cell receptor (beta chain) appears in the sequencing data of a study of blood T cell repertoires in COVID-19. Study as a whole: Researchers got acute and convalescent COVID-19 samples from the United States, Italy and Spain. PBMCs, B-cell-depleted T cells, or T cells provided the cDNA or gDNA that made up the material.

The germline CDR1 and CDR2 sequences are MNHEY and SVGAGI. The CDR3 has 15 amino acids. The V and J ends lost 7 bases and 5 bases respectively, with 20 bases between them. As handled by the study authors: Estimation of nucleated cell counts relied on the amplification of reference gene primers. The data were produced by immunoSEQ multiplex PCR, yet TCRdb's version contains in-frame clones alone and is incomplete. V and J calls and clone size are as listed in that table; D and trimming were resolved from the DNA. Of 80,000 to 100,000 clones listed, about 82% are singletons. The rearrangement joins TRBV6-5 to TRBJ1-2; a weak D match, TRBD1 (6 bases). The receptor was isolated from a woman at least 80 years old in a cohort sampled during active or convalescent COVID-19. Source material: peripheral blood. As DNA, the CDR3 is TGTGCCAGCACCGTCGCTACAGGGATAGGTTATGGCTACACCTTC. It encodes CASTVATGIGYGYTF.